The sequence of this T cell receptor beta chain was determined in a study of blood T cell repertoires in COVID-19. For the study at large: The United States, Italy and Spain provided the acute and convalescent COVID-19 samples. T cells, B-cell-depleted T cells, or PBMCs provided the cDNA or gDNA that served as material.

Source study methods: Reference gene primer amplification gave estimated nucleated cell counts. Using immunoSEQ multiplex PCR, the repertoire was profiled, and TCRdb retains in-frame clones only, with some absent. For V, J and clone size, that table is used; D and trimming come from the DNA. This sample has 250,000 to 350,000 clones, with approximately 90% found just once. Clinical histories supplied by participants themselves formed the basis of cohort assignment. The receptor comes from a woman aged 18-35 years who had recovered from COVID-19. Sequencing was done on a sample of PBMCs or T cells enriched from blood (not recorded which).

This CDR3 reads CAWRSQATNQPQHF. CDR3 nucleotide sequence: TGTGCCTGGAGATCCCAGGCGACCAATCAGCCCCAGCATTTT. The rearrangement joins TRBV30 to TRBJ1-5; D unclear. V lost 3 bases, J lost 3 bases, and 12 bases lay in between. CDR3 size: 14 residues. Germline-derived CDR1 and CDR2 are GTSNPN and SVGIG (reference sequence).